This TCR beta chain emerged from a study of T cells in Graves' hyperthyroidism and ophthalmopathy. TCR beta CDR3 sequences were amplified from RNA transcripts. The HTBI primer set served for first-round RT-PCR of the TCR CDR3. TCRdb ran MiXCR on the multiplex PCR reads and lists one entry per CDR3 protein. The table lists over 550,000 distinct CDR3 sequences, over 15% of them singletons. Trimming pared 7 bases from V and 0 bases from J, leaving 9 bases between. This CDR3 spans 13 amino acids. Germline V gene data show CDR1 as MNHEY and CDR2 as SMNVEV (reference sequence). Sequencing was carried out using blood. V is TRBV27 and J is TRBJ2-5; D is ambiguous. This TCR derives from a woman aged 18-30 years with Graves' hyperthyroidism. CDR3: CASIWSDQETQYF. DNA of the CDR3: TGTGCCAGCATCTGGTCCGACCAAGAGACCCAGTACTTC.